The rows below give T cell receptor beta chains drawn from one sample of a study of metastatic and nonmetastatic thyroid tumors. TCRdb re-called the PCR reads through MiXCR. The sample has 80,000 to 85,000 clones; about an eighth are singletons. The sequencing sample was made of tumor tissue. The receptors stem from a female donor with papillary thyroid cancer or a benign thyroid nodule (not recorded which). Some clones in this sample may be carry-over from other donors' samples. The CDR3 runs from the conserved cysteine through the conserved F or W. A D gene is named only where the DNA matches it firmly. Rows may omit the clone size; those that give it use once, few, many or a size class.

clone_size d_call j_call v_call cdr3_aa cdr3_nt
NA NA TRBJ1-1 TRBV5-1 CSSSLALGGNTEAFF TGTTCCAGCAGCTTGGCCCTGGGGGGGAACACTGAAGCTTTCTTT
many TRBD2 TRBJ2-5 TRBV20-1 CSASDGRNQETQYF TGCAGTGCTAGTGACGGGAGGAACCAAGAGACCCAGTACTTC
many NA TRBJ2-3 TRBV27 CASSFPEDTQYF TGTGCCAGCAGTTTCCCCGAAGATACGCAGTATTTT
NA TRBD2 TRBJ2-1 TRBV20-1 CSARGGGAGFNEQFF TGCAGTGCTAGAGGCGGGGGGGCCGGTTTTAATGAGCAGTTCTTC
many NA TRBJ1-1 TRBV6-2/TRBV6-3 CASSYPREAFF TGTGCCAGCAGTTACCCCCGGGAAGCTTTCTTT
NA NA TRBJ2-7 TRBV11-2 CASSLDNGLAEQYF TGTGCCAGCAGCTTAGACAACGGATTGGCCGAGCAGTACTTC
NA NA TRBJ2-5 TRBV27 CASSLSGYQETQYF TGTGCCAGCAGTTTATCCGGGTACCAAGAGACCCAGTACTTC
many NA TRBJ2-1 TRBV12-3/TRBV12-4 CASSFHKGEQFF TGTGCCAGCAGTTTCCATAAGGGCGAGCAGTTCTTC
many NA TRBJ2-3 TRBV20-1 CSARDRRGWDTQYF TGCAGTGCTAGAGATCGCAGGGGCTGGGATACGCAGTATTTT
few NA TRBJ2-7 TRBV6-2/TRBV6-3 CVSMRGTYEQYF TGTGTCAGCATGCGGGGAACCTATGAGCAGTACTTC
many NA TRBJ1-2 TRBV7-6 CASSLASGFYGYTF TGTGCCAGCAGCTTAGCGTCAGGGTTCTATGGCTACACCTTC
many NA TRBJ2-1 TRBV3-1 CASSQTRGYYNEQFF TGTGCCAGCAGCCAAACCCGGGGCTATTACAATGAGCAGTTCTTC
many NA TRBJ1-1 TRBV28 CASSLWVGPEAFF TGTGCCAGCAGTTTATGGGTGGGACCTGAAGCTTTCTTT
many TRBD2 TRBJ2-2 TRBV5-1 CASSHKTSGSSGGELFF TGCGCCAGCAGCCATAAGACTAGCGGGAGTAGTGGCGGGGAGCTGTTTTTT
many NA TRBJ2-3 TRBV10-3 CAISETSTDTQYF TGTGCCATCAGTGAGACCAGCACAGATACGCAGTATTTT
NA NA TRBJ2-1 TRBV5-6 CASSLGGPTQREQFF TGTGCCAGCAGCTTGGGGGGACCCACCCAAAGGGAGCAGTTCTTC
many NA TRBJ1-2 TRBV6-1 CASSEVGPRYGYTF TGTGCCAGCAGTGAAGTAGGGCCCCGCTATGGCTACACCTTC
NA NA TRBJ1-1 TRBV5-4 CASSLDPIGEAFF TGTGCCAGCAGTCTTGACCCCATAGGAGAAGCTTTCTTT
many NA TRBJ1-4 TRBV7-8 CASSSPHEKLFF TGTGCCAGCAGCTCACCCCACGAAAAACTGTTTTTT
many NA TRBJ2-3 TRBV4-1 CASSLISGSTDTQYF TGCGCCAGCAGCCTGATTAGCGGTAGCACAGATACGCAGTATTTT